This T cell receptor (beta chain) emerged from a study of T cell repertoires in cytomegalovirus infection. Study as a whole: Public TCR beta signatures marked donors with CMV infection and the matching HLA. General observations from the study: Dominating the ex vivo response were HLA-C-restricted CMV-specific TCR beta clonotypes. Cumulative frequency (of public TCR beta family members) identified carriers of CMV plus the relevant HLA.

Note on this clonotype: Its antigen remains unknown.

TCRdb re-called the reads with MiXCR, one entry per CDR3 protein. Of around 530,000 distinct CDR3 sequences listed, less than 30% are singletons. CDR1 MGHRA and CDR2 YSYEKL come from the germline V gene. After removal of 0 bases from V and 4 bases from J, the junction contained 8 bases not matched to a gene. The CDR3 has 17 residues. The sequence came from a human donor in good health (CMV status not recorded). Some clones in this sample may be carry-over from other donors' samples. Sequenced material: PBMCs. The chain carries TRBV4-1 and TRBJ2-5; TRBD2 aligns across 10 bases. The CDR3 nucleotides are TGCGCCAGCAGCCAAGATCGAGCGGGAGGGCCGGGAGAGACCCAGTACTTC. It codes for CASSQDRAGGPGETQYF.